The 32 T cell receptor beta chains below come from one sample, sequenced in a study of Graves' ophthalmopathy and Graves' hyperthyroidism. Amplifying from RNA transcripts, the study obtained TCR beta CDR3 regions. Scientists carried out first-round RT-PCR using HTBI primers and then a second-round multiplex PCR. TCRdb itself ran the multiplex PCR reads through MiXCR, one entry per CDR3 protein. In the table there are about 390,000 distinct CDR3 sequences, about 17% of which are singletons. Sequencing was carried out using peripheral blood. The receptors shown here come from an adult woman with stable Graves' hyperthyroidism.

In this sample, this clonotype turned up many times. The chain carries TRBV28 and TRBJ2-2, with D perhaps matching TRBD2 (5 bases). Trimming took 6 bases from V and 3 from J, leaving 11 bases between them. This CDR3 has 14 residues. CDR1 and CDR2 (germline): MDHEN, SYDVKM. The CDR3 reads CASSTGLYTGELFF. DNA of the CDR3: TGTGCCAGCAGCACTGGACTCTACACCGGGGAGCTGTTTTTT.

This clonotype occurred many times. V is TRBV20-1 and J is TRBJ2-7, with 7 bases fitting TRBD2. V lost 6 bases, J lost 2 bases, and 4 bases stayed unmatched. The length of the CDR3 is 12 residues. Per germline, CDR1 DFQATT and CDR2 SNEGSKA (reference sequence). CDR3 bases: TGCAGTGCGAGCGGGGCGACCTACGAGCAGTACTTC. Translating it yields CSASGATYEQYF.

For this clonotype: A read error may explain this, as a much larger clone is one base away. J is TRBJ2-7 and V is TRBV14; D could derive from TRBD1 or TRBD2 (5 bases each). CDR3 length equals 12 residues. CDR1 and CDR2 from the germline V gene are SGHDN and FVKESK. The CDR3 DNA reads TGTGCCAGCAGCCCGTGGGGACGCGAGCTGTACTTC. It encodes CASSPWGRELYF.

At least ten counts were recorded for this clonotype. The rearrangement joins TRBV28 to TRBJ2-7; no clear D gene. The V and J ends lost 1 base and 5 bases respectively, with 9 bases between them. This CDR3 has 13 residues. Germline V gene lookup returns CDR1 MDHEN and CDR2 SYDVKM. CDR3 DNA sequence: TGTGCCAGCAGTTTATCTCATTTGGACGAGCAGTACTTC. It encodes CASSLSHLDEQYF.

A few counts support this clonotype. The V and J genes are TRBV28 and TRBJ2-5; the D is unclear. This CDR3 region has 12 residues. From germline, CDR1 is MDHEN and CDR2 SYDVKM. V was trimmed by 7 bases and J by 0 bases, leaving 6 bases between them. CDR3 sequence (DNA): TGTGCCAGCATTGGATACCAAGAGACCCAGTACTTC. Protein sequence: CASIGYQETQYF.

This clonotype was counted ten times or more. The chain uses TRBV20-1 and TRBJ2-7, with TRBD1 matching 11 bases. Trimming cost V 5 bases and J 2 bases; bases outside gene matches: 5. CDR1 DFQATT and CDR2 SNEGSKA come from the germline V gene (reference sequence). The length of the CDR3 is 14 residues. The CDR3 DNA sequence: TGCAGTGCTTCCCCGGGACAGGGGGCCTACGAGCAGTACTTC. Encoded protein: CSASPGQGAYEQYF.

This clonotype occurred many times. The chain joins TRBV6-5 to TRBJ2-7; 7 nucleotides line up with TRBD1. Trimming at V came to 7 bases and at J to 3 bases, leaving 3 bases not matched to a gene. In germline, CDR1 is MNHEY, CDR2 SVGAGI. The CDR3 spans 12 residues. The CDR3 loop is CASNPGGYEQYF. The CDR3 coding sequence is TGTGCCAGCAACCCAGGGGGCTACGAGCAGTACTTC.

This clonotype was seen repeatedly, ten times or more. The chain joins TRBV6-5 to TRBJ2-5; the match to TRBD2 covers 11 bases. V was pared by 0 bases and J by 2 bases, with 5 bases of the junction left unmatched. This CDR3 region has 17 residues. Germline V lookup: CDR1 MNHEY, CDR2 SVGAGI. The DNA for the CDR3 is TGTGCCAGCAGTTACTCCTTGACTAGCGGGGTTCAAGAGACCCAGTACTTC. Encoded protein: CASSYSLTSGVQETQYF.

The V and J genes are TRBV6-1 and TRBJ2-7; 8 nucleotides align to TRBD1. This CDR3 is built from 14 residues. Germline lookup yields CDR1 MNHNS and CDR2 SASEGT. V shed 7 bases, J shed 5 bases, and the junction held 10 bases outside the gene matches. Written as DNA, the CDR3 is TGTGCCAGCATGATTGGACAGGGTTTACACGAGCAGTACTTC. Translated, it gives CASMIGQGLHEQYF.

CDR3 loop: CASSLDHSERLFYGYTF. The CDR3 coding sequence is TGTGCCAGCAGCTTAGATCATTCGGAACGGCTCTTCTATGGCTACACCTTC. V gene TRBV11-2 combines with J gene TRBJ1-2; D remains unclear. The CDR3 extends over 17 amino acids. Germline V CDR1 and CDR2: SGHAT, FQNNGV. The V and J ends lost 0 bases and 4 bases respectively, with 18 bases between them.

In this sample, this clonotype turned up many times. The V call is TRBV5-8, the J call TRBJ2-7, with D tentatively TRBD2 (5 bases). The V and J ends lost 4 bases and 6 bases respectively, with 11 bases between them. Germline lookup yields CDR1 SGHTS and CDR2 YDEGEE. The CDR3 totals 12 residues. CDR3 sequence: CASSKWSGEQYF. Written as DNA, the CDR3 is TGTGCCAGCAGCAAGTGGAGCGGCGAGCAGTACTTC. Together with reference TRBV5-8 and TRBJ2-7, the CDR3 gives the full variable domain: EAGVTQSPTHLIKTRGQQATLRCSPISGHTSVYWYQQALGLGLQFLLWYDEGEERNRGNFPPRFSGRQFPNYSSELNVNALELEDSALYLCASSKWSGEQYFGPGTRLTVT.

The DNA for the CDR3 is TGCAGCGTTGCTATGGGGACAGGGGGTACTTTCTACACCTTC. It is translated as CSVAMGTGGTFYTF. V is TRBV29-1 and J is TRBJ1-2, with TRBD1 identical over 11 bases. In germline, CDR1 is SQVTM, CDR2 ANQGSEA. The V gene end was trimmed by 4 bases and the J gene end by 10 bases; junction bases not matched to a gene: 11. The CDR3 contains 14 residues.

The gene calls are TRBV20-1 and TRBJ2-7; maybe TRBD1 (6 bases). The germline V and J ends were trimmed by 4 bases and 0 bases, with 13 bases remaining between them. This CDR3 comprises 14 residues. Germline assignment: CDR1 DFQATT and CDR2 SNEGSKA (reference sequence). CDR3 nucleotides: TGCAGTGCTACCCATAGGACAGCCTCCTACGAGCAGTACTTC. Translation: CSATHRTASYEQYF.

Remarks on this clonotype: This may arise from a read error, as a much more abundant clone is one base away. This sequence joins TRBV20-1 and TRBJ2-7; TRBD2 matches at 12 bases. The CDR3 is made up of 15 amino acids. CDR1 DFQATT and CDR2 SNEGSKA come from the germline V gene (reference sequence). V lost 1 base, J lost 2 bases, and 3 bases stayed unmatched. The CDR3: CSARARTSGAYEQYV. CDR3 nucleotides: TGCAGTGCTAGAGCCCGGACTAGCGGGGCCTACGAGCAGTACGTC.

This clonotype was seen many times. The chain couples TRBV11-2 to TRBJ1-1, with no clear D. The CDR3 is made up of 14 amino acids. Germline CDR1 is SGHAT and CDR2 is FQNNGV. V was trimmed by 5 bases and J by 4 bases, leaving 14 bases between them. The DNA for the CDR3 is TGTGCCAGCAGCGTCGTTCTATCTGGCACTGAAGCTTTCTTT. Its protein is CASSVVLSGTEAFF.

This clonotype was detected many times. V usage is TRBV28 and J usage is TRBJ2-5, with 10 bases identical to TRBD2. The CDR3 length is 15 residues. J was trimmed by 5 bases and V by 1 base; bases with no gene match: 4. The V gene's germline CDR1 is MDHEN and CDR2 SYDVKM. The CDR3 coding sequence is TGTGCCAGCAGTTTATCTAGCGGGAGTTGGGAGACCCAGTACTTC. Translation: CASSLSSGSWETQYF.

The CDR3 bases are TGCAGTGCTAGGAGGGTGGGCGAGCAGTACTTC. Translation gives CSARRVGEQYF. V is TRBV20-1 and J is TRBJ2-7; perhaps TRBD2 as D (5 bases). There are 11 residues in the CDR3. The germline V gene encodes CDR1 DFQATT and CDR2 SNEGSKA (reference sequence). Trimming removed 3 bases at V and 6 bases at J, with 9 bases between.

This clonotype was observed at least ten times. The chain couples TRBV12-3 or TRBV12-4 to TRBJ1-2, with D tentatively TRBD1 (6 bases). Trimming pared 4 bases from V and 2 bases from J, leaving 20 bases between. The CDR3 extends over 17 amino acids. In DNA form, the CDR3 reads TGTGCCAGCAGTTCGCGACCTCGACAGGACTTAAACTATGGCTACACCTTC. Its protein product is CASSSRPRQDLNYGYTF.

In this sample, this clonotype turned up many times. This chain joins TRBV5-1 and TRBJ2-7, with D possibly being TRBD1 or TRBD2 (5 bases each). V gave up 7 bases and J gave up 5 bases, with 19 bases separating them. Germline V gene data show CDR1 as SGHRS and CDR2 as YFSETQ. The CDR3 spans 14 residues. CDR3 bases: TGCGCCAGCCGGAACGCGAGGGGAGTGAACGAGCAGTACTTC. This translates into CASRNARGVNEQYF.

This clonotype has a count of ten or more. This chain connects TRBV28 to TRBJ1-1; 8 nucleotides line up with TRBD1. The CDR3 loop spans 15 amino acids. Unmatched junction bases numbered 7, after V lost 3 bases and J lost 4 bases. From germline, CDR1 is MDHEN and CDR2 SYDVKM. The CDR3 coding sequence is TGTGCCAGCAGTTTGACAGGGGCAACGGGCACTGAAGCTTTCTTT. This translates into CASSLTGATGTEAFF.

This clonotype showed up many times. The genes are TRBV19 and TRBJ1-2; maybe TRBD1 (5 bases). The CDR3 has 14 amino acids. Trimming took 1 base from V and 0 from J, leaving 6 bases between them. Germline CDR1 is LNHDA and CDR2 is SQIVND (reference sequence). CDR3 protein: CASSIGQPNYGYTF. The CDR3 DNA reads TGTGCCAGTAGTATAGGACAGCCTAACTATGGCTACACCTTC. Complete variable domain (other parts from reference TRBV19 and TRBJ1-2): DGGITQSPKYLFRKEGQNVTLSCEQNLNHDAMYWYRQDPGQGLRLIYYSQIVNDFQKGDIAEGYSVSREKKESFPLTVTSAQKNPTAFYLCASSIGQPNYGYTFGSGTRLTVV.

This clonotype was seen repeatedly, ten times or more. The genes are TRBV2 and TRBJ2-5; unclear D gene. V was shortened by 0 bases and J by 4 bases, with 9 bases between the two germline ends. Germline-derived CDR1 and CDR2 are SNHLY and FYNNEI. CDR3 length: 14 residues. CDR3 in amino acids: CASSEALRGETQYF. The CDR3 DNA follows: TGTGCCAGCAGTGAAGCGCTTCGAGGAGAGACCCAGTACTTC.

V is TRBV12-3 or TRBV12-4 and J is TRBJ1-1; TRBD1 might be the D (5 bases). V lost 4 bases, J lost 4 bases, and 7 bases lay in between. This CDR3 has 12 residues. CDR3 nucleotide sequence: TGTGCCAGCAGTTGGGGGATCACTGAAGCTTTCTTT. This gives the protein CASSWGITEAFF.

This clonotype appeared many times. The rearrangement joins TRBV7-2 to TRBJ2-5, with D perhaps matching TRBD2 (6 bases). CDR3 length: 15 residues. Germline values: CDR1 SGHTA, CDR2 FQGNSA. The V end lost 5 bases, the J end lost 1 base, and 14 bases lay between the germline ends. CDR3 nucleotide sequence: TGTGCCAGCAGCCCCACGGGACTTTTCCAAGAGACCCAGTACTTC. This translates into CASSPTGLFQETQYF.

V is TRBV3-1 and J is TRBJ2-2; no clear D gene. This CDR3 is built from 14 residues. Germline V gives CDR1 LGHDT, CDR2 YNNKEL (reference sequence). V lost 0 bases to trimming and J lost 9 bases, with 11 bases between them. The CDR3 DNA is TGTGCCAGCAGCCAAGACGTGGCTAGATGGGAGCTGTTTTTT. It translates to CASSQDVARWELFF.

This clonotype was observed many times. The chain uses TRBV12-3 or TRBV12-4 and TRBJ2-5; TRBD1 aligns across 7 bases. The length of the CDR3 is 14 residues. V was clipped by 3 bases and J by 2 bases; unmatched bases: 3. CDR3 residues: CASSLGQRQETQYF. The CDR3 bases are TGTGCCAGCAGTTTGGGACAGAGACAAGAGACCCAGTACTTC.

In its sample, this clonotype was seen many times. The gene calls are TRBV11-2 and TRBJ2-4, with D possibly TRBD1 on 6 matching bases. V dropped 3 bases and J dropped 1 base, with 19 bases sitting between them. From germline, CDR1 is SGHAT and CDR2 FQNNGV. CDR3 length equals 18 residues. CDR3 residues: CASSLRLAGVVAKNIQYF. CDR3 DNA: TGTGCCAGCAGCTTGAGGTTGGCAGGGGTGGTGGCCAAAAACATTCAGTACTTC.

This clonotype was counted ten times or more. The DNA for the CDR3 is TGTGCCAGCAGCCGATATAAGAGGGGACAGGGCCAAGAGACCCAGTACTTC. Residues: CASSRYKRGQGQETQYF. The rearrangement joins TRBV11-2 to TRBJ2-5; 9 bases map to TRBD1. Germline CDR1 reads SGHAT; CDR2 reads FQNNGV. This CDR3 is built from 17 residues. The trim removed 5 bases at V and 1 base at J, leaving 11 bases unmatched.

There are many counts of this clonotype. The chain recombines TRBV6-1 with TRBJ2-5; D may correspond to TRBD1 or TRBD2 (7 bases each). Trimming took 5 bases from V and 5 from J, leaving 15 bases between them. CDR1 and CDR2 (germline): MNHNS, SASEGT. This CDR3 comprises 14 residues. The CDR3 reads CASSPRQGGETQYF. CDR3 DNA: TGTGCCAGCAGTCCCCGACAGGGAGGGGAGACCCAGTACTTC.

This clonotype was picked up many times. This chain connects TRBV29-1 to TRBJ2-7; D may be TRBD2 (6 bases). In germline, CDR1 is SQVTM, CDR2 ANQGSEA. This CDR3 contains 12 residues. V was shortened by 5 bases and J by 5 bases, with 13 bases between the two germline ends. This CDR3 is CSVPGRSDEQYF. The CDR3 nucleotides read TGCAGCGTTCCGGGGAGGAGCGACGAGCAGTACTTC.

Comments on this clonotype: This may come from a read error, since a much larger clone is one base off. V is TRBV6-1 and J is TRBJ2-4; D unresolved. Germline V gene lookup returns CDR1 MNHNS and CDR2 SASEGT. This CDR3 is built from 16 residues. The CDR3 here is CASSVLERLAKNIKYF. In nucleotides, the CDR3 is TGTGCCAGCAGTGTCTTGGAGCGTTTAGCCAAAAACATTAAGTACTTC.

This clonotype was picked up one time. The chain recombines TRBV27 with TRBJ2-5, with D tentatively TRBD1 (5 bases). The germline gives CDR1 MNHEY, CDR2 SMNVEV (reference sequence). The CDR3 runs to 13 residues. Trimming shortened V by 4 bases and J by 4 bases, and 10 bases separated the two germline ends. CDR3 protein: CASSYTRAETQYF. CDR3 bases: TGTGCCAGCAGTTACACCAGGGCAGAGACCCAGTACTTC.